The T cell receptor beta chain described here comes from a study of PD-L1 blockade in urothelial cancer. Indicated time point: peripheral blood 6 weeks after treatment start. Patients' cancers were locally advanced or metastatic urothelial carcinomas. Broader study findings: Improved survival was predicted by pretreatment blood TCR clonality below the median.

Synthetic TCR analog templates were spiked into each PCR. TCRdb keeps only in-frame clones here, not all; method: immunoSEQ multiplex PCR. The table records about 43,000 clones, about 80% of them present only once. On this clone: Antigen unknown. Other nucleotide sequences from this sample produce the same CDR3.

Germline-derived CDR1 and CDR2 are LNHDA and SQIVND (reference sequence). V gave up 3 bases and J gave up 0 bases, with 5 bases separating them. The CDR3 totals 13 residues. The chain uses TRBV19 and TRBJ1-1; D is undetermined. This receptor was identified in a man in his 60s with urothelial cancer. The source material was PBMCs, sampled around atezolizumab (anti-PD-L1) treatment. The CDR3, as DNA: TGTGCCAGTAGTATCTCGGTGAACACTGAAGCTTTCTTT. Translated, it gives CASSISVNTEAFF.